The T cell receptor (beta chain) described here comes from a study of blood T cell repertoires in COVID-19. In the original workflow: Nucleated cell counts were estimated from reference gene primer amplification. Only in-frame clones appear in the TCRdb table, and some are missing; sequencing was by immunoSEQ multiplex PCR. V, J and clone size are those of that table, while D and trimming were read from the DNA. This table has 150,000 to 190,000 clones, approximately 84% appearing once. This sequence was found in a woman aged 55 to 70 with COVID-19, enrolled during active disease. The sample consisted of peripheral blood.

CDR3 region: CASSMEPGYYEQYF. The CDR3 DNA sequence: TGTGCCAGTAGTATGGAACCCGGGTATTACGAGCAGTACTTC. The chain joins TRBV19 to TRBJ2-7; D is undetermined. The V end lost 3 bases, the J end lost 4 bases, and 13 bases lay between the germline ends. The CDR3 covers 14 residues. Germline V gene lookup returns CDR1 LNHDA and CDR2 SQIVND (reference sequence).